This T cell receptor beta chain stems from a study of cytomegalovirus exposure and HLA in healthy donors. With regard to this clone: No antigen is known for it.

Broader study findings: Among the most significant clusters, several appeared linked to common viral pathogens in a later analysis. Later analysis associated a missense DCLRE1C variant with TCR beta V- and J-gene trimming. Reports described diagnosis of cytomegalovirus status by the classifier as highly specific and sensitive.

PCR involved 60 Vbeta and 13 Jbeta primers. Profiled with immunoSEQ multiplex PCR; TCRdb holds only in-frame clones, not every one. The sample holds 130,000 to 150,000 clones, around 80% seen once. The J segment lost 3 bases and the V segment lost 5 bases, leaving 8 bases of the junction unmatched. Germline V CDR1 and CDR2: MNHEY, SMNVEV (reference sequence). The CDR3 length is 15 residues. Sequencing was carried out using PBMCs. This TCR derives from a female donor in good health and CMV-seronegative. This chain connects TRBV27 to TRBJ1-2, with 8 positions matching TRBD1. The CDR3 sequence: CASSPMDRAYYGYTF. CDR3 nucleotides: TGTGCCAGCAGTCCGATGGACAGGGCCTACTATGGCTACACCTTC.